The next 22 T cell receptor beta chains were all read from a single sample in a study of blood T cell repertoires in COVID-19. The assay was immunoSEQ multiplex PCR, and TCRdb's table has in-frame clones only and misses some. The repertoire holds 250,000 to 350,000 clones, around 87% seen once, with roughly 2.1% in the top ten. Sequenced input: peripheral blood. All receptors derive from a woman in her twenties or thirties who had recovered from COVID-19.

The table lists this clone with a few counts. The chain employs TRBV27 and TRBJ1-3; 10 positions agree with TRBD1. The CDR3 contains 15 residues. The V gene's germline CDR1 is MNHEY and CDR2 SMNVEV (reference sequence). Trimming cost V 5 bases and J 4 bases; bases outside gene matches: 5. As DNA, the CDR3 is TGTGCCAGCAGTAGGGACAGGGGTGCAGGAAACACCATATATTTT. Residues: CASSRDRGAGNTIYF.

This chain connects TRBV5-6 to TRBJ1-1; D might be TRBD1 (6 bases). Trimming left V 3 bases short and J 5 bases short, with 11 bases between. The V gene's germline CDR1 is SGHDT and CDR2 YYEEEE. The CDR3 sequence is 13 residues long. CDR3 in amino acids: CASSYRVMTEAFF. Here the CDR3 DNA reads TGTGCCAGCAGCTACAGGGTTATGACTGAAGCTTTCTTT.

V gene TRBV13 combines with J gene TRBJ1-4; D gene unclear. The germline V gene has CDR1 PRHDT and CDR2 FYEKMQ (reference sequence). V gave up 5 bases and J gave up 4 bases, with 14 bases separating them. CDR3 size: 15 residues. This CDR3 is CASSRRGSGNEKLFF. As DNA, the CDR3 is TGTGCCAGCAGCCGAAGAGGGTCAGGTAATGAAAAACTGTTTTTT.

V gene TRBV7-2 combines with J gene TRBJ2-5; D may be TRBD2 (5 bases). The CDR3 consists of 13 residues. Germline loops: CDR1 SGHTA, CDR2 FQGNSA. V shed 5 bases and J shed 5 bases, with 12 bases lying between them. The CDR3 sequence is CASSTRGIETQYF. The CDR3 coding sequence is TGTGCCAGCAGCACCAGAGGGATTGAGACCCAGTACTTC.

CDR3 sequence reads: CASSPLAGGDETQYF. CDR3 DNA sequence: TGTGCCAGCAGCCCACTAGCGGGAGGGGACGAGACCCAGTACTTC. The V gene is TRBV11-2, the J gene TRBJ2-5; 13 bases are shared with TRBD2. The CDR3 is made up of 15 amino acids. Per the germline V gene, CDR1 is SGHAT and CDR2 is FQNNGV. Germline trimming cut 5 bases from V and 5 bases from J; bases unmatched to any gene: 5. Combining the CDR3 with reference TRBV11-2 and TRBJ2-5 gives the whole variable domain EAGVAQSPRYKIIEKRQSVAFWCNPISGHATLYWYQQILGQGPKLLIQFQNNGVVDDSQLPKDRFSAERLKGVDSTLKIQPAKLEDSAVYLCASSPLAGGDETQYFGPGTRLLVL.

V gene TRBV5-1 combines with J gene TRBJ1-1, with a weak D call TRBD1 (5 bases). Germline lookup yields CDR1 SGHRS and CDR2 YFSETQ. CDR3 size: 18 residues. The ends were cut back, 0 bases at V and 1 base at J, with 19 bases in the middle. CDR3 nucleotide sequence: TGCGCCAGCAGCTTGGCCTACGGGGGGATCGCGGGGAACACTGAAGCTTTCTTT. It encodes CASSLAYGGIAGNTEAFF. Together with reference TRBV5-1 and TRBJ1-1, the CDR3 gives the full variable domain: KAGVTQTPRYLIKTRGQQVTLSCSPISGHRSVSWYQQTPGQGLQFLFEYFSETQRNKGNFPGRFSGRQFSNSRSEMNVSTLELGDSALYLCASSLAYGGIAGNTEAFFGQGTRLTVV.

The chain employs TRBV19 and TRBJ1-5, with TRBD1 matching 8 bases. There are 13 residues in the CDR3. J was trimmed by 4 bases and V by 7 bases; bases with no gene match: 3. Germline lookup yields CDR1 LNHDA and CDR2 SQIVND (reference sequence). The CDR3 sequence: CASTWDRNQPQHF. The CDR3 DNA is TGTGCCAGTACCTGGGACAGGAATCAGCCCCAGCATTTT.

This chain connects TRBV5-1 to TRBJ1-1; perhaps TRBD1 as D (6 bases). Germline CDR1 SGHRS, CDR2 YFSETQ. The CDR3 extends over 15 amino acids. V was cut by 0 bases and J by 5 bases, with 14 bases left in between. Here the CDR3 reads CASSLEGGVRTEAFF. The DNA of the CDR3 is TGCGCCAGCAGCTTGGAAGGGGGAGTAAGGACTGAAGCTTTCTTT.

The rearrangement uses TRBV19 and TRBJ1-1; a possible D gene is TRBD1 (5 bases). The CDR3 is made up of 16 amino acids. V lost 6 bases, J lost 2 bases, and 19 bases lay in between. Germline CDR1 reads LNHDA; CDR2 reads SQIVND (reference sequence). The CDR3 protein is CASRIREDGRNTEAFF. Written as DNA, the CDR3 is TGTGCCAGTAGAATCAGGGAGGACGGGCGAAACACTGAAGCTTTCTTT.

The chain combines TRBV30 with TRBJ1-4; D not resolved. There are 13 residues in the CDR3. Germline CDR1 reads GTSNPN; CDR2 reads SVGIG (reference sequence). Trimming removed 0 bases at V and 7 bases at J, with 9 bases between. The CDR3 loop reads CAWSVLRAEKLFF. The CDR3 DNA sequence: TGTGCCTGGAGTGTACTGAGGGCTGAAAAACTGTTTTTT.

The gene calls are TRBV29-1 and TRBJ2-5; 13 nucleotides agree with TRBD2. Trimming at V came to 6 bases and at J to 9 bases, leaving 13 bases not matched to a gene. CDR3 size: 15 residues. Germline CDR1 and CDR2: SQVTM and ANQGSEA. CDR3 loop: CSVNEGLAGSGPQYF. The CDR3, as DNA: TGCAGCGTCAATGAGGGACTAGCGGGATCTGGGCCCCAGTACTTC.

The J gene is TRBJ1-3, the V gene TRBV28; unclear D gene. With 6 bases removed from V and 2 bases from J, the gap between germline ends came to 8 bases. Germline values: CDR1 MDHEN, CDR2 SYDVKM. The CDR3 has 13 amino acids. CDR3 DNA: TGTGCCAGCAGCCTATCTACTGGAAACACCATATATTTT. Residues: CASSLSTGNTIYF.

V is TRBV27 and J is TRBJ2-1; TRBD2 agrees at 11 bases. This CDR3 has 16 residues. Germline values: CDR1 MNHEY, CDR2 SMNVEV (reference sequence). V shed 4 bases, J shed 5 bases, and the junction held 7 bases outside the gene matches. The CDR3 DNA sequence: TGTGCCAGCAGTTCTTCTAGCGGGAGGACCCACAATGAGCAGTTCTTC. This codes for CASSSSSGRTHNEQFF.

The chain is built from TRBV11-2 and TRBJ2-5, with D possibly being TRBD2 (6 bases). Germline V gene data show CDR1 as SGHAT and CDR2 as FQNNGV. This CDR3 spans 14 amino acids. Trimming left V 4 bases short and J 2 bases short, with 11 bases between. This chain's CDR3 is CASSWVRGQETQYF. CDR3 DNA sequence: TGTGCCAGCAGCTGGGTCCGGGGGCAAGAGACCCAGTACTTC.

The gene calls are TRBV4-1 and TRBJ2-7, with 11 bases aligning to TRBD2. V lost 2 bases, J lost 2 bases, and 5 bases stayed unmatched. The CDR3 loop spans 16 amino acids. The germline V gene has CDR1 MGHRA and CDR2 YSYEKL. In DNA form, the CDR3 reads TGCGCCAGCAGCCAACTTAGCGGGGGGGGTGCCTACGAGCAGTACTTC. Protein sequence: CASSQLSGGGAYEQYF.

This CDR3 reads CASRLGGGQPQHF. For the CDR3, the DNA is TGTGCCAGTAGACTAGGCGGGGGTCAGCCCCAGCATTTT. The genes are TRBV19 and TRBJ1-5; D might be TRBD1 (5 bases). This CDR3 is built from 13 residues. Trimming cost V 6 bases and J 6 bases, with 12 bases left between them. Germline V lookup: CDR1 LNHDA, CDR2 SQIVND (reference sequence).

V usage is TRBV6-5 and J usage is TRBJ2-3, with TRBD2 as a possible D gene (7 bases). The CDR3 is made up of 15 amino acids. Germline V lookup: CDR1 MNHEY, CDR2 SVGAGI. V was clipped by 6 bases and J by 5 bases, with 18 bases between them. Written as DNA, the CDR3 is TGTGCCAGCAGGGCCCTGGGGGGGCGAGGAGATACGCAGTATTTT. As protein: CASRALGGRGDTQYF.

The chain links TRBV29-1 to TRBJ1-2; D is perhaps TRBD1 (5 bases). The germline gives CDR1 SQVTM, CDR2 ANQGSEA. The CDR3 is 13 residues long. Trimming removed 7 bases from V and 8 bases from J, with 20 bases in between. The CDR3, as DNA: TGCAGCGCCACCGGGGGAGGAATGGGCGGCTACACCTTC. Its translation: CSATGGGMGGYTF.

This clone appeared a few times. V and J are TRBV6-6 and TRBJ2-3; 7 bases map to TRBD2. CDR1 is MNHNY and CDR2 is SVGAGI in the germline V gene (reference sequence). Losses at the gene ends were 9 bases for V and 0 bases for J; bases not matched to a gene: 6. The CDR3 consists of 14 residues. CDR3 DNA sequence: TGTGCCAGTGGGAGGGACTTAAGCACAGATACGCAGTATTTT. It yields the protein CASGRDLSTDTQYF.

The CDR3, as DNA: TGCGCCAGCAGCGGCCCCGGACAGCAAGAGACCCAGTACTTC. Its protein product is CASSGPGQQETQYF. The chain links TRBV5-1 to TRBJ2-5, with D possibly matching TRBD1 (6 bases). CDR3 length: 14 residues. The V end lost 4 bases, the J end lost 2 bases, and 12 bases lay between the germline ends. Germline V CDR1 and CDR2: SGHRS, YFSETQ.

This clone was seen just once. V and J are TRBV13 and TRBJ2-7; D perhaps matches TRBD1 (6 bases). The germline V gene encodes CDR1 PRHDT and CDR2 FYEKMQ (reference sequence). The V end was cut by 5 bases, the J end by 6 bases, with 17 bases between. The length of the CDR3 is 14 residues. CDR3 DNA: TGTGCCAGCAGCCCGGTGGGACACGCGGCCGAGCAGTACTTC. Translated: CASSPVGHAAEQYF.

This clone was observed a single time. The chain combines TRBV3-1 (or the pseudogene TRBV3-2) with TRBJ1-1, with TRBD1 matching over 11 bases. The CDR3 is made up of 15 amino acids. With 1 base clipped from V and 11 bases from J, the junction kept 9 bases outside the gene matches. Germline lookup yields CDR1 LGHDT and CDR2 YNNKEL (reference sequence). The CDR3 DNA is TGTGCCAGCAGCCAAGGTGCCGGGACAGGGGGTGAGGCTTTCTTT. Encoded protein: CASSQGAGTGGEAFF.